This T cell receptor (beta chain) was captured by sequencing in a study of CD8 T cells in ankylosing spondylitis. The study, taken as a whole, reports: Significant enrichment of disease-linked clones was reportedly seen in matched ankylosing spondylitis synovial fluid.

This clonotype was recorded many times. What it recognizes is unknown. CDR1 and CDR2 (germline): SGHRS, YFSETQ. V lost 4 bases to trimming and J lost 2 bases; unmatched junction nucleotides: 9. The CDR3 spans 15 residues. TCRdb redid the calling of the 5' RACE reads with MiXCR, one entry per CDR3 protein. The table records some 150,000 distinct CDR3 sequences, roughly 11% of them present only once. V usage is TRBV5-1 and J usage is TRBJ2-7; TRBD1 matches at 7 bases. The source of this sequence is a female donor with ankylosing spondylitis or in good health (not recorded which). Sequencing was carried out using blood, either unsorted or a sorted T cell fraction (not recorded which). This CDR3 reads CASSLTGATTYEQYF. For the CDR3, the DNA is TGCGCCAGCAGCCTAACAGGGGCCACGACCTACGAGCAGTACTTC.